At least ten counts were recorded for the clone carrying this T cell receptor (beta chain). The CDR3 has 16 residues. Germline CDR1 and CDR2: SGHTA and FQGNSA. With 1 base removed from V and 4 bases from J, the gap between germline ends came to 14 bases. Each CDR3 protein is one row after TCRdb ran MiXCR on the reads. The table records over 200,000 distinct CDR3 sequences, approximately 13% of them present only once. The data were taken from a study of T cell repertoires in cytomegalovirus infection. About the research overall: Indicated by public TCR beta signatures were CMV infection and matching HLA type.

The origin of this receptor is a human donor in good health (CMV status not recorded). Some clones in this sample may be carry-over from other donors' samples. The chain recombines TRBV7-2 with TRBJ1-3; the D gene is possibly TRBD1 (6 bases). The material sequenced was PBMCs. The CDR3 DNA follows: TGTGCCAGCAGCTTAGGGGGGCCGACTCTAGGAAACACCATATATTTT. It encodes CASSLGGPTLGNTIYF. Looking up the rest from reference TRBV7-2 and TRBJ1-3 gives the full variable domain: GAGVSQSPSNKVTEKGKDVELRCDPISGHTALYWYRQSLGQGLEFLIYFQGNSAPDKSGLPSDRFSAERTGGSVSTLTIQRTQQEDSAVYLCASSLGGPTLGNTIYFGEGSWLTVV.